This T cell receptor (beta chain) was recovered during a study of OX40 agonist ivuxolimab in advanced cancers. Overall study: The dose-escalation cohort was roughly 84% male, with a mean age of around 60 years, ranging about 23 to 90.

Overall study results and limits: Specificity for antigen went undetermined in the expanded peripheral T cells.

TCRdb's table, derived via immunoSEQ multiplex PCR, lists solely in-frame clones and lacks some. The table has roughly 89,000 clones, more than 70% seen once; the top ten hold approximately 6.5%. Details on this clone: What it recognizes is unknown. Other nucleotide sequences from this sample produce the same CDR3.

The V gene lost 0 bases and the J gene lost 6 bases, with 7 bases spanning the gap. The CDR3 is 13 amino acids. The germline gives CDR1 MGHRA, CDR2 YSYEKL. This receptor was obtained from an adult with an advanced solid tumor such as melanoma, head and neck, liver or kidney cancer. The sequencing here drew on CD4+ or CD8+ T cells sorted from blood, taken in a trial of the OX40 agonist ivuxolimab. The chain joins TRBV4-1 to TRBJ2-3; D is ambiguous. In DNA form, the CDR3 reads TGCGCCAGCAGCCAAGAAAGGACCGATACGCAGTATTTT. Protein product: CASSQERTDTQYF.